Listed here are 13 T cell receptor beta chains from one sample, sequenced in a study of cytomegalovirus exposure and HLA in healthy donors. Both 60 Vbeta primers and 13 Jbeta primers went into the PCR. The method was immunoSEQ multiplex PCR; TCRdb's version includes in-frame clones alone and lacks a portion of them. The sample holds approximately 100,000 clones, 70% to 90% seen once. What was sequenced was PBMCs. Receptor source: a man aged 18 to 30 in good health and CMV-seronegative.

The chain recombines TRBV14 with TRBJ2-1; D is perhaps TRBD2 (5 bases). Germline V gene lookup returns CDR1 SGHDN and CDR2 FVKESK. Trimming shortened V by 5 bases and J by 0 bases, and 20 bases separated the two germline ends. The CDR3 totals 18 residues. The CDR3 nucleotides read TGTGCCAGCAGCTCCCTCCGCGAGGGATTAAACTCCTACAATGAGCAGTTCTTC. Its translation is CASSSLREGLNSYNEQFF.

The chain uses TRBV10-2 and TRBJ2-3; maybe TRBD2 (6 bases). The CDR3 runs to 18 residues. Germline V CDR1 and CDR2: WSHSY, SAAADI. V was clipped by 3 bases and J by 0 bases, with 19 bases between them. The CDR3 sequence is CASSDQGGVGISTDTQYF. CDR3 coding DNA: TGCGCCAGCAGTGACCAGGGAGGAGTGGGGATAAGCACAGATACGCAGTATTTT.

The chain couples TRBV9 to TRBJ1-5; D possibly corresponds to TRBD1 (5 bases). Germline lookup yields CDR1 SGDLS and CDR2 YYNGEE. The V and J ends lost 2 bases and 4 bases respectively, with 10 bases between them. The CDR3 is made up of 14 amino acids. The DNA of the CDR3 is TGTGCCAGCAGCGTGGGGCAAGAAAATCAGCCCCAGCATTTT. Amino acid sequence: CASSVGQENQPQHF.

Remarks on this clone: A much bigger clone sits one base away, suggesting this may be a read error. The sample contains more than one DNA sequence encoding this CDR3. This chain joins TRBV7-9 and TRBJ2-7; no reliable D call. Germline CDR1 reads SEHNR; CDR2 reads FQNEAQ (reference sequence). CDR3 length: 13 residues. V was clipped by 1 base and J by 0 bases, with 4 bases between them. The CDR3 reads CASSLDSSYEQYF. The CDR3 DNA is TGTGCCAGCAGCTTAGACAGCTCCTACGAGCAGTACTTC.

V and J are TRBV27 and TRBJ1-5; 7 bases align to TRBD1. This CDR3 spans 13 amino acids. Germline V lookup: CDR1 MNHEY, CDR2 SMNVEV (reference sequence). V shed 3 bases and J 6 bases; nucleotides not matched to a gene: 2. Here the CDR3 reads CASSFEGAQPQHF. For the CDR3, the DNA is TGTGCCAGCAGTTTCGAGGGGGCTCAGCCCCAGCATTTT.

CDR3 DNA: TGTGCCAGCAGCTCCGGGACAAAAAATCAGCCCCAGCATTTT. Encoded protein: CASSSGTKNQPQHF. The chain recombines TRBV5-4 with TRBJ1-5; TRBD1 is a possible D gene (6 bases). CDR1 SGHNT and CDR2 YYREEE come from the germline V gene (reference sequence). This CDR3 has 14 residues. V was trimmed by 3 bases and J by 4 bases, leaving 11 bases between them.

This chain connects TRBV10-2 to TRBJ1-1; the D gene is possibly TRBD1 (6 bases). Between the trimmed V and J ends, which lost 4 bases and 2 bases, there was a span of 23 bases. This CDR3 is built from 18 residues. From germline, CDR1 is WSHSY and CDR2 SAAADI. The CDR3 loop reads CASSGLQGVPGLNTEAFF. The CDR3 region has the DNA TGCGCCAGCAGTGGGCTACAGGGAGTCCCTGGACTTAACACTGAAGCTTTCTTT.

V and J are TRBV10-3 and TRBJ1-3; D is unclear. CDR1 is ENHRY, CDR2 SYGVKD, per germline. V was shortened by 7 bases and J by 1 base, with 8 bases between the two germline ends. The CDR3 contains 13 residues. The CDR3 reads CAIKVGSGNTIYF. The DNA for the CDR3 is TGTGCCATCAAGGTCGGGTCTGGAAACACCATATATTTT.

V usage is TRBV11-2 and J usage is TRBJ1-2, with D hard to call. The V end was cut by 1 base, the J end by 4 bases, with 13 bases between. Germline V lookup: CDR1 SGHAT, CDR2 FQNNGV. This CDR3 contains 15 residues. This chain's CDR3 is CASSLGSEGSYGYTF. CDR3 sequence (DNA): TGTGCCAGCAGCTTAGGTTCCGAGGGCAGCTATGGCTACACCTTC.

V usage is TRBV5-1 and J usage is TRBJ2-3, with 7 positions matching TRBD1. The CDR3 has 15 residues. J gave up 0 bases and V 4 bases, and 5 bases lay outside the gene matches. Looked up from germline, CDR1 is SGHRS and CDR2 is YFSETQ. The CDR3 is CASSVGTVSTDTQYF. The CDR3 DNA is TGCGCCAGCAGCGTAGGGACAGTTAGCACAGATACGCAGTATTTT.

The J gene is TRBJ1-6, the V gene TRBV9, with 7 bases aligning to TRBD1. The V gene's germline CDR1 is SGDLS and CDR2 YYNGEE. J gave up 7 bases and V 0 bases, and 4 bases lay outside the gene matches. The CDR3 has 15 residues. Written as DNA, the CDR3 is TGTGCCAGCAGCGTAGAGGGGGCAGGCAATTCACCCCTCCACTTT. Its protein product is CASSVEGAGNSPLHF.

In its sample, this clone was seen once. The chain links TRBV27 to TRBJ1-2, with D perhaps matching TRBD1 (5 bases). V was cut by 5 bases and J by 2 bases, with 9 bases left in between. The germline V gene encodes CDR1 MNHEY and CDR2 SMNVEV (reference sequence). CDR3 length: 13 residues. CDR3 protein: CASSRTGNYGYTF. The CDR3, as DNA: TGTGCCAGCAGTCGAACAGGAAACTATGGCTACACCTTC.

The chain combines TRBV11-2 with TRBJ1-6; D remains unclear. The V end was cut by 6 bases, the J end by 6 bases, with 12 bases between. Germline CDR1 SGHAT, CDR2 FQNNGV. The CDR3 length is 14 residues. Here the CDR3 reads CASREGVSNSPLHF. The CDR3 bases are TGTGCCAGCAGGGAAGGAGTCTCTAATTCACCCCTCCACTTT.